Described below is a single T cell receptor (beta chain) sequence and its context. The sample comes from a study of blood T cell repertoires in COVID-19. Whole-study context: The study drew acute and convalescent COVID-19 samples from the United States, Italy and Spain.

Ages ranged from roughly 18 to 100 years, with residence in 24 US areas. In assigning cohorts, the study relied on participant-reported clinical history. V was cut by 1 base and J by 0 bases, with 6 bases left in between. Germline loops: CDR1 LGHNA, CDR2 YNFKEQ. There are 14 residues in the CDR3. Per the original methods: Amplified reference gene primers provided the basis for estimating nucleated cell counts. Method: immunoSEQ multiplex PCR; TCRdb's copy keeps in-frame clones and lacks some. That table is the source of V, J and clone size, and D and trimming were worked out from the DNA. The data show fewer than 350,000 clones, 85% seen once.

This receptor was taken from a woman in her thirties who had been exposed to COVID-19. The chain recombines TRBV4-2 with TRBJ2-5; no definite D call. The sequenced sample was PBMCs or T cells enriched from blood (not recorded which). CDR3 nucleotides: TGTGCCAGCAGCCAAGGGGCAGACCAAGAGACCCAGTACTTC. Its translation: CASSQGADQETQYF.